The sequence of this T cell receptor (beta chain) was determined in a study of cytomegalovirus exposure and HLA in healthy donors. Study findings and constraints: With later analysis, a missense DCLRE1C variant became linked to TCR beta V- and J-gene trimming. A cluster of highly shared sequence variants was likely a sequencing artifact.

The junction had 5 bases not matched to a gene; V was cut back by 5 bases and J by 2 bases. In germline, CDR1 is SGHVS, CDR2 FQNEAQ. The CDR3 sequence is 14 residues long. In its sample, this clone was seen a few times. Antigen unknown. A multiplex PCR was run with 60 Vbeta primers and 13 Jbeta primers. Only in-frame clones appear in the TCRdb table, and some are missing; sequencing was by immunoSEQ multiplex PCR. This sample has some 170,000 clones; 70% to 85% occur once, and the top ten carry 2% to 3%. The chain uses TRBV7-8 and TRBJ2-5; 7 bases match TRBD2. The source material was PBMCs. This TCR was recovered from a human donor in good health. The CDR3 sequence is CASSPPGGQETQYF. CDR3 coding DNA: TGTGCCAGCAGCCCTCCCGGGGGGCAAGAGACCCAGTACTTC.